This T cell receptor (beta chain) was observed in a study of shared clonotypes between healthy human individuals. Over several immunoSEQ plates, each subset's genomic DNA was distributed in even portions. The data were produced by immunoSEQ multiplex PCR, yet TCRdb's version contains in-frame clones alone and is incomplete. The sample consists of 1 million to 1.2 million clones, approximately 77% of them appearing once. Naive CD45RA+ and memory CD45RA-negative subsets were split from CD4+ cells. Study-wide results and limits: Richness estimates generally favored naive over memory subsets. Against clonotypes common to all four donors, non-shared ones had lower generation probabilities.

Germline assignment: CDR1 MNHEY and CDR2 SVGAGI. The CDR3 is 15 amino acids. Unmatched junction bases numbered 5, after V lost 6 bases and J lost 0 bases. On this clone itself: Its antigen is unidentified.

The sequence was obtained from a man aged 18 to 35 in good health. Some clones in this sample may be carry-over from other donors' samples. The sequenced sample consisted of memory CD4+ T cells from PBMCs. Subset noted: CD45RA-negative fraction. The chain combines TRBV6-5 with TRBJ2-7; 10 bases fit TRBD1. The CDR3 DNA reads TGTGCCAGCAGATACGGACAGGGGGGCTCCTACGAGCAGTACTTC. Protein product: CASRYGQGGSYEQYF.